This T cell receptor beta chain is drawn from a study of regulatory T cells in long-lasting Graves disease. Findings and limits, study-wide: Peripheral blood was the sole material, not thyroid tissue.

This clonotype has just a few counts. Its antigen is still unknown. This sample's time point: newly diagnosed GD, antithyroid drugs for less than 3 months. Construction of the TCR library relied on RNA isolated from PBMCs. The CDR3 contains 14 residues. CDR1 is SNHLY, CDR2 FYNNEI, per germline. V was shortened by 8 bases and J by 5 bases, with 16 bases between the two germline ends. Researchers made TCR beta libraries by using iRepertoire HTBI primers and running Arm-PCR on CDR3 regions. TCRdb reprocessed the multiplex PCR reads with MiXCR, giving one entry per CDR3 protein. The data show roughly 510,000 distinct CDR3 sequences, roughly a sixth seen once. The sample was also reused in another study, on T cells in Graves' hyperthyroidism and ophthalmopathy.

The sequences come from peripheral blood mononuclear cells (PBMCs), collected at new diagnosis, from a patient treated with antithyroid drugs. This TCR was recovered from a man younger than 30 with Graves disease. The chain couples TRBV2 to TRBJ1-5, with a weak D call TRBD1 (5 bases). CDR3 nucleotide sequence: TGTGCCAGCGGGGGTTCAGGTTTCGATCAGCCCCAGCATTTT. As protein: CASGGSGFDQPQHF.